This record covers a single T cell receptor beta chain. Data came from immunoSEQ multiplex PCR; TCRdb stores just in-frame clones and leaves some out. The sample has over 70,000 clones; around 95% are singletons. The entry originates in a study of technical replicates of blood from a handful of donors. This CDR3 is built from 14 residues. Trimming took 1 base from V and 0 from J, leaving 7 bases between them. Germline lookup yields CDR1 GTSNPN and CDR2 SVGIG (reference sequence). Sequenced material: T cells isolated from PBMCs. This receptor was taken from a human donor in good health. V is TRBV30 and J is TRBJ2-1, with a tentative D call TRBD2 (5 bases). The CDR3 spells CAWSELASYNEQFF. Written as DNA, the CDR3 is TGTGCCTGGAGTGAGCTAGCCTCCTACAATGAGCAGTTCTTC.